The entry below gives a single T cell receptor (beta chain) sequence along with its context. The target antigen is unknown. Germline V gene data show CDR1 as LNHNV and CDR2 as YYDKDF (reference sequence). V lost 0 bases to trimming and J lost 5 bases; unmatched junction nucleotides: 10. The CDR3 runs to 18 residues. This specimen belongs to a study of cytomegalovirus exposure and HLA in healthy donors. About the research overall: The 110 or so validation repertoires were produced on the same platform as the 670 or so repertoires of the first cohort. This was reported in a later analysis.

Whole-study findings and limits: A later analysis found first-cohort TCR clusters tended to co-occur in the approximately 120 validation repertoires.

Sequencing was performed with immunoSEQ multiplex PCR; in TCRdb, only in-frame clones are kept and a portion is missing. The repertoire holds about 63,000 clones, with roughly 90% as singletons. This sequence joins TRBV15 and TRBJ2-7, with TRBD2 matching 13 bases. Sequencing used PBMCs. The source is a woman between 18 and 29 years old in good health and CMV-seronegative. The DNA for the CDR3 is TGTGCCACCAGCAGAGATAAATCGACTAGCGGGAGGCTAAACGAGCAGTACTTC. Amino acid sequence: CATSRDKSTSGRLNEQYF.